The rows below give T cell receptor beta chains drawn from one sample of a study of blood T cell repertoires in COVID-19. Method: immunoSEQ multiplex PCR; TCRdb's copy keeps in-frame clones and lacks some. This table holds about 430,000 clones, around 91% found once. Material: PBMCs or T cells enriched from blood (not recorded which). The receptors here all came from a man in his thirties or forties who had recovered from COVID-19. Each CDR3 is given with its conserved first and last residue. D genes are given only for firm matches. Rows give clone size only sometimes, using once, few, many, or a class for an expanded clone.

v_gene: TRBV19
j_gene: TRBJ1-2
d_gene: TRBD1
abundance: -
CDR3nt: TGTGCCAGTAGTCTAAGGGACAGAGGCTACACCTTC
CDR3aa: CASSLRDRGYTF

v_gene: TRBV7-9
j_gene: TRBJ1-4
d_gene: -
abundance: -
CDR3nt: TGTGCCAGCAGCTTAGGGGAGGGTAGTGAAAAACTGTTTTTT
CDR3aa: CASSLGEGSEKLFF

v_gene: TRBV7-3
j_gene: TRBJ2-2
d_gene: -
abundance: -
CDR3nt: TGTGCCAGCAGCGTTCACGGGACTCTTAACACCGGGGAGCTGTTTTTT
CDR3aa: CASSVHGTLNTGELFF

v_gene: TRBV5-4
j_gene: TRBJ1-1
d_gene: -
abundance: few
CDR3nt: TGTGCCAGCAGCTTGCCGCAGGCAGACACTGAAGCTTTCTTT
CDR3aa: CASSLPQADTEAFF

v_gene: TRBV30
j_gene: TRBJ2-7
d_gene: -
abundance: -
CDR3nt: TGTGCCTGGAGTGTAGGGACACCCCACGAGCAGTACTTC
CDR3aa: CAWSVGTPHEQYF

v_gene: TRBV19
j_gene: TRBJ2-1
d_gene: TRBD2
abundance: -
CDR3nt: TGTGCCAGTAGTATGGGCCCTCCGTTGGCGGGAGGGCCTAATGAGCAGTTCTTC
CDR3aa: CASSMGPPLAGGPNEQFF

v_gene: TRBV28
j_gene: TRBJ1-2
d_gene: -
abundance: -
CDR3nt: TGTGCCAGCATGCAGGCCGTAGCTAACTATGGCTACACCTTC
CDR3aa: CASMQAVANYGYTF

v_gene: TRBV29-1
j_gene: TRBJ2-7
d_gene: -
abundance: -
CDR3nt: TGCAGCGTTGTCACATACGAGCAGTACTTC
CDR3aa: CSVVTYEQYF

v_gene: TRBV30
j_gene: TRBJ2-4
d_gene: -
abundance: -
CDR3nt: TGTGCCTGGAGTGAAGGGGTAGCCAAAAACATTCAGTACTTC
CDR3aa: CAWSEGVAKNIQYF

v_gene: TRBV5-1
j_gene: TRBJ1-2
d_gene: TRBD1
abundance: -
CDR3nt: TGCGCCAGCGGACAGGGATCAGGTGGCTACACCTTC
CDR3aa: CASGQGSGGYTF

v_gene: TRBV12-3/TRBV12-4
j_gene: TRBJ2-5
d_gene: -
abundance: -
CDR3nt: TGTGCCAGCTCAAATACGGGAGAGACCCAGTACTTC
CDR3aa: CASSNTGETQYF

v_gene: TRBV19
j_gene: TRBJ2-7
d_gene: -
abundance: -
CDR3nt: TGTGCCAGTAGTATAGGAGTCGCGCCAAACCCCTACGAGCAGTACTTC
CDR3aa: CASSIGVAPNPYEQYF

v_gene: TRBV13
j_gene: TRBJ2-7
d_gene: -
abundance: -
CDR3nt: TGTGCCAGCAGCTTGGAGGACCGATCCTACGAGCAGTACTTC
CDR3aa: CASSLEDRSYEQYF

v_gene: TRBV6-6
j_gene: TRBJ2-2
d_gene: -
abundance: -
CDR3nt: TGTGCCAGCAGTTACATTACAACGAACGGGGAGCTGTTTTTT
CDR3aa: CASSYITTNGELFF

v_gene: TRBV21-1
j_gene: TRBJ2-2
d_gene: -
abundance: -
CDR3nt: TGTGCCAGCAGCAAAGAAAAGGACAGTATTGGGGGGGAGCTGTTTTTT
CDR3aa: CASSKEKDSIGGELFF

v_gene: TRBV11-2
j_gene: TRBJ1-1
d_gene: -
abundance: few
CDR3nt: TGTGCCAGCAGTCCGGTATCTGGGACACCCTCTGGTGAAGCTTTCTTT
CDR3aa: CASSPVSGTPSGEAFF

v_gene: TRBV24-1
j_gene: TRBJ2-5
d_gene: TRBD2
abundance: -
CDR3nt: TGTGCCACCAGTGAACGTAGCGGGTTGGGGAAGACCCAGTACTTC
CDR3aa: CATSERSGLGKTQYF

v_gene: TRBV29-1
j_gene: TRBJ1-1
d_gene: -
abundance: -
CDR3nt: TGCAGCGTTGGCGAGACGAGGAGGGGCACTGAAGCTTTCTTT
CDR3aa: CSVGETRRGTEAFF

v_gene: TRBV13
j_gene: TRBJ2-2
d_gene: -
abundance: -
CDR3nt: TGTGCCAGCAGCTTTCTCCTTCACACGAACACCGGGGAGCTGTTTTTT
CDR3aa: CASSFLLHTNTGELFF

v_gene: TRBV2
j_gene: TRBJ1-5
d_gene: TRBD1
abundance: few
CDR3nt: TGTGCCAGCAGTGCTGACAGGGTGGGCAATCAGCCCCAGCATTTT
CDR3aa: CASSADRVGNQPQHF

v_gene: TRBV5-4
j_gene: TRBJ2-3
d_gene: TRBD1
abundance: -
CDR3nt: TGTGCCAGCAGTCGGGACAGAGGCACAGATACGCAGTATTTT
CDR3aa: CASSRDRGTDTQYF

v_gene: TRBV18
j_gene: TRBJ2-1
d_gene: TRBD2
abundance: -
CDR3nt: TGTGCCAGCTCAGGAACCGGGACTAGCGGGGTTTATGAGCAGTTCTTC
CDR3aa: CASSGTGTSGVYEQFF

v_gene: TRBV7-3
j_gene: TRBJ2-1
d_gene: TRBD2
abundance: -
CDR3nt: TGTGCCTCCTCCCCGACTAGCGGGAGCGTTGAGCAGTTCTTC
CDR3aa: CASSPTSGSVEQFF

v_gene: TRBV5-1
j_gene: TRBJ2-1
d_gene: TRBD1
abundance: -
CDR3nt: TGCGCCAGCAGCTTGGCAGGGGGTACGAATGAGCAGTTCTTC
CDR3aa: CASSLAGGTNEQFF

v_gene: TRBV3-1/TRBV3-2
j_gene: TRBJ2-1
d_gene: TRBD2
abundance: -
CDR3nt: TGTGCCAGCAGCCAGCCCCGACTAGCGGGAGTCTTGGAGCAGTTCTTC
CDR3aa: CASSQPRLAGVLEQFF

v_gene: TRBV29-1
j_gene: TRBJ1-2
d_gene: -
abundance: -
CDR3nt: TGCAGCGTTGAAAGCAATGGCTACACCTTC
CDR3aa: CSVESNGYTF

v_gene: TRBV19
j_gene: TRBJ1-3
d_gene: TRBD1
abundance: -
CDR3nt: TGTGCCACTAGGGACAGGGGACTTGGAAACACCATATATTTT
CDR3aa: CATRDRGLGNTIYF

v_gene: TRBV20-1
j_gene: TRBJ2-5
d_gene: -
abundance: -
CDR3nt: TGCAGTGCTCCCGTGGAGACCCAGTACTTC
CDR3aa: CSAPVETQYF

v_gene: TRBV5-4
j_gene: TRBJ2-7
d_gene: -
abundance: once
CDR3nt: TGTGCCAGCAGCCACGGGTTATCTTTCTACGAGCAGTACTTC
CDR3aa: CASSHGLSFYEQYF

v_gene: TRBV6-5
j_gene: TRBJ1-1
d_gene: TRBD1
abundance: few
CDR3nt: TGTGCCAGCAGTTACGCGGGGACAGGGAACACTGAAGCTTTCTTT
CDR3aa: CASSYAGTGNTEAFF

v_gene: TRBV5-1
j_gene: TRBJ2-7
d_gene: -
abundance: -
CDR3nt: TGCGCCAGCAGTCGTTCTGCCCAGACAGCCTACGAGCAGTACTTC
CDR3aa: CASSRSAQTAYEQYF

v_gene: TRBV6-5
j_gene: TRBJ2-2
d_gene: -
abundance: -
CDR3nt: TGTGCCAGCAGGCCAGGGTGGACCGGGGAGCTGTTTTTT
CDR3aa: CASRPGWTGELFF

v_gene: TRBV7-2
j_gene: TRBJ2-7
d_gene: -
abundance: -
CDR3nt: TGTGCCAGCAGCTTATCTCTAACCTACGAGCAGTACTTC
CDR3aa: CASSLSLTYEQYF

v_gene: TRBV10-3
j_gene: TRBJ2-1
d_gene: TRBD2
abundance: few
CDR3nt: TGTGCCACCGACTCAGGGCCGGGACTAGCTGTGTACAATGAGCAGTTCTTC
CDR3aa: CATDSGPGLAVYNEQFF

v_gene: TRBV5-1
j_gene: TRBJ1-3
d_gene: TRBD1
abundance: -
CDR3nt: TGCGCCAGCAGCTCCGGGACAGGGACTGGAAACACCATATATTTT
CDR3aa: CASSSGTGTGNTIYF

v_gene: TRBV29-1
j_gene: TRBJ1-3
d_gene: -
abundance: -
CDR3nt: TGCAGCGCCGGGGGGGACGGAAACACCATATATTTT
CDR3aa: CSAGGDGNTIYF

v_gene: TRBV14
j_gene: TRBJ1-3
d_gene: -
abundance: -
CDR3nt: TGTGCCAGCAGCCAAGACGGTTACTCTGGAAACACCATATATTTT
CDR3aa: CASSQDGYSGNTIYF

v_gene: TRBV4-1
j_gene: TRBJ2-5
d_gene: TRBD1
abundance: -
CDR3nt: TGCGCCAGCAGCCAAGATGTTAGAAGCGAGACAGGGTTCCGAGAGACCCAGTACTTC
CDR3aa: CASSQDVRSETGFRETQYF

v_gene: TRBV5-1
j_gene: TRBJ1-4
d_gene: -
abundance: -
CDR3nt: TGCGCCAGCAGCTTGGGGACAGCAGGGGAAAAACTGTTTTTT
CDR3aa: CASSLGTAGEKLFF

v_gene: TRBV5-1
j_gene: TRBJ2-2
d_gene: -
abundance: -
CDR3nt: TGCGCCAGCAGCCTGGCTCAGGCCGTCTCCATCGGGGAGCTGTTTTTT
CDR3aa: CASSLAQAVSIGELFF